These 6 T cell receptor beta chains were sequenced from one sample in a study of T cells in Graves' hyperthyroidism and ophthalmopathy. It was RNA transcripts that yielded the amplified TCR beta CDR3 regions. Using the HTBI primer set, a first-round RT-PCR was run on the TCR CDR3. Via MiXCR, TCRdb re-called the multiplex PCR reads, giving one row per CDR3 protein. The sample contains around 350,000 distinct CDR3 sequences, 15% to 20% of which appear only once. The sample comprised blood. The source is a woman aged 18-29 years with Graves' hyperthyroidism.

This chain uses TRBV6-1 with TRBJ2-7; 14 bases match TRBD2. V lost 5 bases to trimming and J lost 5 bases; unmatched junction nucleotides: 5. CDR1 MNHNS and CDR2 SASEGT come from the germline V gene. CDR3 size: 15 residues. As DNA, the CDR3 is TGTGCCAGCAGTCAAGGGACTAGCGGGAGTAACGAGCAGTACTTC. It is translated as CASSQGTSGSNEQYF.

This clonotype showed up many times. CDR3 in DNA: TGCAGTGCCCGTCCCCCCCTCGAGCAGTACTTC. Residues: CSARPPLEQYF. This chain joins TRBV20-1 and TRBJ2-7; D remains unclear. Germline V gives CDR1 DFQATT, CDR2 SNEGSKA (reference sequence). V was clipped by 6 bases and J by 6 bases, with 12 bases between them. This CDR3 is built from 11 residues.

The rearrangement uses TRBV14 and TRBJ2-3; D might be TRBD2 (5 bases). Per germline, CDR1 SGHDN and CDR2 FVKESK. With 0 bases removed from V and 0 bases from J, the gap between germline ends came to 10 bases. The CDR3 has 16 amino acids. The CDR3 is CASSQEDFPSTDTQYF. The DNA for the CDR3 is TGTGCCAGCAGCCAAGAGGACTTCCCTAGCACAGATACGCAGTATTTT. Using reference TRBV14 and TRBJ2-3 for the parts outside the CDR3, the full variable domain is EAGVTQFPSHSVIEKGQTVTLRCDPISGHDNLYWYRRVMGKEIKFLLHFVKESKQDESGMPNNRFLAERTGGTYSTLKVQPAELEDSGVYFCASSQEDFPSTDTQYFGPGTRLTVL.

This clonotype was seen only a few times. This sequence joins TRBV29-1 and TRBJ2-2, with TRBD1 as a possible D gene (6 bases). The germline V gene has CDR1 SQVTM and CDR2 ANQGSEA. The CDR3 loop spans 14 amino acids. The V end was cut by 7 bases, the J end by 0 bases, with 12 bases between. CDR3 nucleotides: TGCAGCGGGCTCAGGGGCCCGAACACCGGGGAGCTGTTTTTT. Its translation is CSGLRGPNTGELFF.

This clonotype was counted at least ten times. The CDR3 DNA reads TGTGCCAGCAGACGTCAGACAGGGAATCGAGAGACCCAGTACTTC. It encodes CASRRQTGNRETQYF. The chain carries TRBV6-5 and TRBJ2-5; 7 bases are shared with TRBD1. In germline, CDR1 is MNHEY, CDR2 SVGAGI. V lost 6 bases, J lost 4 bases, and 11 bases stayed unmatched. The CDR3 loop spans 15 amino acids.

This clonotype was recorded at least ten times. The chain recombines TRBV18 with TRBJ2-3; the D gene is possibly TRBD1 (6 bases). The CDR3 totals 15 residues. The V end lost 0 bases, the J end lost 5 bases, and 12 bases lay between the germline ends. Germline V gene lookup returns CDR1 KGHSH and CDR2 LQKENI. DNA for the CDR3: TGTGCCAGCTCACCACCGCAGGGGATCGGAGATACGCAGTATTTT. The encoded protein is CASSPPQGIGDTQYF.